This TCR beta chain was identified in a study of Tregs in tolerant kidney transplant recipients. Germline V gives CDR1 SEHNR, CDR2 FQNEAQ (reference sequence). Trimming removed 5 bases at V and 7 bases at J, with 14 bases between. The CDR3 runs 13 residues. Clones were read by immunoSEQ multiplex PCR, and TCRdb kept only the in-frame ones, dropping some. The sample holds just under 65,000 clones, around 98% seen once. Notes on this clone: The antigen remains unidentified.

Study conclusions and caveats: Biological reproducibility was not directly addressed, but technical replication error appeared minimal. Donor-specific Treg expansion exceeded global Treg expansion in tolerant patients, suggesting antigen drive.

Regulatory T cells were sorted from thawed PBMCs rested overnight at 37°C with 200 IU/ml IL-2. The sequenced sample was Tregs from blood, obtained before the transplant. The sequence was collected from a human donor who received a combined kidney and bone marrow transplant. The rearrangement uses TRBV7-9 and TRBJ2-5; maybe TRBD1 (5 bases). The CDR3 here is CASSREGVGTQYF. The CDR3 DNA follows: TGTGCCAGCAGCCGTGAAGGGGTGGGGACCCAGTACTTC. Based on the CDR3 plus reference TRBV7-9 and TRBJ2-5, the full variable domain is DTGVSQNPRHKITKRGQNVTFRCDPISEHNRLYWYRQTLGQGPEFLTYFQNEAQLEKSRLLSDRFSAERPKGSFSTLEIQRTEQGDSAMYLCASSREGVGTQYFGPGTRLLVL.